Below, one TCR beta chain is given with its context. What it binds is not known. Some clones are missing from TCRdb's copy, which holds only in-frame ones; the method was immunoSEQ multiplex PCR. The sample has 100,000 to 150,000 clones; around 85% are singletons. Trimming cost V 5 bases and J 2 bases, with 21 bases left between them. CDR3 length: 17 amino acids. Germline assignment: CDR1 SGHVS and CDR2 FNYEAQ. The data belong to a study of T cell responses to AZD1222 COVID-19 vaccine. Whole-study findings and limits: Rises in breadth and depth of Spike-specific TCRs came after two AZD1222 doses. Just a handful of people given AZD1222 tested seropositive at baseline. All repertoire sampling was performed exclusively after the peak T cell response.

V usage is TRBV7-6 and J usage is TRBJ2-5, with D perhaps assigned TRBD1 or TRBD2 (6 bases each). The source of this sequence is an adult in good health. The sample here was peripheral blood, taken on day 0 of AZD1222 vaccination. The CDR3: CASSLGGRSGRQETQYF. CDR3 DNA sequence: TGTGCCAGCAGCCTCGGGGGCCGGTCAGGGAGGCAAGAGACCCAGTACTTC.